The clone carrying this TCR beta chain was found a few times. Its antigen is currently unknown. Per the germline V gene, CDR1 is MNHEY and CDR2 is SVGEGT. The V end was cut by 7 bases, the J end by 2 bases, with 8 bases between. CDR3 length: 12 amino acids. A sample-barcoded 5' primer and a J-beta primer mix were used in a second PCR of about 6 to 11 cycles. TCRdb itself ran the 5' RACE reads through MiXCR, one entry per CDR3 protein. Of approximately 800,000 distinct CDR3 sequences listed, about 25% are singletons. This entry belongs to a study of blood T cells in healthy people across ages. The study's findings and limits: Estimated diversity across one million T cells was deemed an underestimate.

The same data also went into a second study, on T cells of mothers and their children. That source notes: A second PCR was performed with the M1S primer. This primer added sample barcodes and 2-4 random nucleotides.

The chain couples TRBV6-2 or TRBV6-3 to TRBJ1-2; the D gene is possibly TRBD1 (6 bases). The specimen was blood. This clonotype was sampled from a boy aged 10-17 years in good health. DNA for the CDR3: TGTGCCAGCAAGGGGGGCAACTATGGCTACACCTTC. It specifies CASKGGNYGYTF.